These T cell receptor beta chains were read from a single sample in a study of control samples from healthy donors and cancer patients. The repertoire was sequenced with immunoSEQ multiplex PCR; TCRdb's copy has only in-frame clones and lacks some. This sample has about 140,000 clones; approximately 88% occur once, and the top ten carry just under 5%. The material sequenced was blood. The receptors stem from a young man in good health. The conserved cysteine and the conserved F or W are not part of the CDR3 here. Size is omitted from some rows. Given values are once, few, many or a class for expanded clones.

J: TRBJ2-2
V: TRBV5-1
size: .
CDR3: ASSPDREDTGELF

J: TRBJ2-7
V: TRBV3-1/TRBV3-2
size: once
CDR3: ASSLGTSGSYEQY

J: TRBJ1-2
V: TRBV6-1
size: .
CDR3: ASSTDRGRVGYT

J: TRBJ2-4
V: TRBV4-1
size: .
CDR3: ASSQPAKNIQY

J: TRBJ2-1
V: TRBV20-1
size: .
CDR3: SAADRGEQF

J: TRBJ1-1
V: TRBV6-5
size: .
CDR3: ASSYSGGNTEAF

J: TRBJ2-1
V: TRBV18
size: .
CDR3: ASSPYRGSVDEQF

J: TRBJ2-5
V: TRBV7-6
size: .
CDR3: ASSLYGSNQETQY

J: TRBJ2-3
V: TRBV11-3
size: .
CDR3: ASSQSSEGLAGIGTQY

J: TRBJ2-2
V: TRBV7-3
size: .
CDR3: ASSLTITPGTGTGELF

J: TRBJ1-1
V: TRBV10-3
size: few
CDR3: AISESGGMNTEAF

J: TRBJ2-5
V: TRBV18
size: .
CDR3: ASSPSLQETQY

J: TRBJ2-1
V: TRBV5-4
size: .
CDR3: ASSLAGQGGYNEQF

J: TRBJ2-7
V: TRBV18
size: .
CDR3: ASSPIGYEQY

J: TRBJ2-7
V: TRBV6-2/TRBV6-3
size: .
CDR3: ASSAMTDFYEQY

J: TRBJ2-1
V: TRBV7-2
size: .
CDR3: ASSLSRRGFYNEQF

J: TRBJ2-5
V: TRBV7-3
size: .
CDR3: ASSLAFGETQY

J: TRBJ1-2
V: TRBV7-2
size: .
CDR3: ASSSATGDNYGYT

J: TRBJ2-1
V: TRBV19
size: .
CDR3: AKDPGLAGGPSSYNEQF

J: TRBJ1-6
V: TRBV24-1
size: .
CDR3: ATSQGRADSPLH

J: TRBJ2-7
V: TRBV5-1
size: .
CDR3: ASSFNKEQY

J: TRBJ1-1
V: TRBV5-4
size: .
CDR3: ASSLLLDSLMNTEAF

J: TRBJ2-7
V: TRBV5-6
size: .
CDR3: ASSLVEQGVYEQY

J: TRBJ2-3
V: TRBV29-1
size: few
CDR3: SVESGTSGGESDTQY

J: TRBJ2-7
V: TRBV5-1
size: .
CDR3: ASSLGDRGDEQY

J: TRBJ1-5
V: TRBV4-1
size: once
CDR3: ASSQEDGNQPQH

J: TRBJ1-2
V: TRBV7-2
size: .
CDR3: ASSLALSGDGGYT

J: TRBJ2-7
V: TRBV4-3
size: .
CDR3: ASSQGAFSYEQY

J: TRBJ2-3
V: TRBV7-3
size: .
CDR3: ASSPGRTLTDTQY